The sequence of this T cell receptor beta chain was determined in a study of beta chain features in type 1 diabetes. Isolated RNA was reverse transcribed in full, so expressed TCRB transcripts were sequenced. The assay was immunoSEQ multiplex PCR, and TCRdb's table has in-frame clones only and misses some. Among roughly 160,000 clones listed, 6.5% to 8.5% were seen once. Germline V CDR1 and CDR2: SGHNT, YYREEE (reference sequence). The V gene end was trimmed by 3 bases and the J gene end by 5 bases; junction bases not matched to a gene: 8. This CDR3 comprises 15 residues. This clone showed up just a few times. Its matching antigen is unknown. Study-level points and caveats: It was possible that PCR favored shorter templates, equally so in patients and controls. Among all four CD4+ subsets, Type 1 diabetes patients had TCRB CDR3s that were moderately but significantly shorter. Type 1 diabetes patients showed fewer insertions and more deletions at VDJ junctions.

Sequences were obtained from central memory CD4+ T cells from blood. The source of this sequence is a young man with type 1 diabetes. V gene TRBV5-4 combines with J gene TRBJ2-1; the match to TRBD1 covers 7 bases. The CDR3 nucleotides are TGTGCCAGCAGCTCTGAATTTGGGACAGACAATGAGCAGTTCTTC. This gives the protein CASSSEFGTDNEQFF.